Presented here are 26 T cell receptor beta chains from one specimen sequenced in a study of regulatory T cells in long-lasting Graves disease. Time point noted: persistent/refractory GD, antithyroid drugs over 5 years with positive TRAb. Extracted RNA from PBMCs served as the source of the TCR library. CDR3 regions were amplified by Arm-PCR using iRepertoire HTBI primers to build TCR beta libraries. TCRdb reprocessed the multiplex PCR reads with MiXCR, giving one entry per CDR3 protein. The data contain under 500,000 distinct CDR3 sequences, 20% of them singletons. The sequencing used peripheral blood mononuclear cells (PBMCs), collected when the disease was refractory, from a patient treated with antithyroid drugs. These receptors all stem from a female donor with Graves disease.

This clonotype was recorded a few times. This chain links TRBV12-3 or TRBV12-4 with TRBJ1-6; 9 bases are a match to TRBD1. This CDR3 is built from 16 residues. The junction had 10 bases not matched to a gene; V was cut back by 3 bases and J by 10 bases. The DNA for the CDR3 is TGTGCCAGCAGTTTTGATGTCGGGACAGGGAGCTCACCCCTCCACTTT. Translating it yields CASSFDVGTGSSPLHF.

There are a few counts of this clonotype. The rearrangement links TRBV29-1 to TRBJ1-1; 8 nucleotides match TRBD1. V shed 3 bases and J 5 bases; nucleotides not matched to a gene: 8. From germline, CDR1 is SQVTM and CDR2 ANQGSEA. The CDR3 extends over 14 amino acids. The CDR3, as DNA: TGCAGCGTTGATGGGTGGACAGGGAAGACTGAAGCTTTCTTT. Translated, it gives CSVDGWTGKTEAFF.

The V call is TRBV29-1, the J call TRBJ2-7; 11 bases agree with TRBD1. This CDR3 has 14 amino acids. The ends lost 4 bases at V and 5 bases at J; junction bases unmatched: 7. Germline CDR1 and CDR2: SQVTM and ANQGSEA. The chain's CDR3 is CSVVGGQGAHEQYF. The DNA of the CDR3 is TGCAGCGTTGTAGGAGGACAGGGGGCGCACGAGCAGTACTTC.

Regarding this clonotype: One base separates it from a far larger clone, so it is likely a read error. DNA for the CDR3: TGTGCCAGCAGCTTGACCTCTAACTATGGCTACTCCTTC. Protein sequence: CASSLTSNYGYSF. The rearrangement uses TRBV7-8 and TRBJ1-2; unclear D gene. CDR3 length: 13 residues. The germline CDR1 and CDR2 sequences are SGHVS and FQNEAQ.

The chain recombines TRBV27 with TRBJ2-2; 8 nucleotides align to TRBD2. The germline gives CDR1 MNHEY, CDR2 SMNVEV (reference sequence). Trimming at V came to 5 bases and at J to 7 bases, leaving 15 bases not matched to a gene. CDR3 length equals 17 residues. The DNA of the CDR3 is TGTGCCAGCAGTCCGTTGGGAGCTAGCGGGTTTGTCGGGGAGCTGTTTTTT. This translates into CASSPLGASGFVGELFF.

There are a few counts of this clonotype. The CDR3 sequence: CASSIGFLKVGTQNEAFF. The CDR3 region has the DNA TGTGCCAGTAGTATAGGATTTCTTAAGGTGGGGACACAGAATGAAGCTTTCTTT. The V gene is TRBV19, the J gene TRBJ1-1; TRBD1 might be the D (6 bases). The ends were cut back, 1 base at V and 7 bases at J, with 25 bases in the middle. The CDR3 runs 18 residues. Germline CDR1 LNHDA, CDR2 SQIVND (reference sequence).

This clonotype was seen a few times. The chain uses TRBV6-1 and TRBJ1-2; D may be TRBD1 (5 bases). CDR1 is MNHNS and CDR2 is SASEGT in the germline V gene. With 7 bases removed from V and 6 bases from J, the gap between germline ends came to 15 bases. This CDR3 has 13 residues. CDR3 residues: CASNKGLPHGYTF. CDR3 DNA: TGTGCCAGCAACAAGGGACTGCCGCATGGCTACACCTTC.

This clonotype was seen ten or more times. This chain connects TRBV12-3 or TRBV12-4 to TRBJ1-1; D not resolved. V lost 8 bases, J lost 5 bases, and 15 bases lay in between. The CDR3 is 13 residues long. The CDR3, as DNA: TGTGCCAGCCAACCCGACCCTTGGACTGAAGCTTTCTTT. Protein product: CASQPDPWTEAFF.

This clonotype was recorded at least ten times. This CDR3 is CATSDPTAPGANVLTF. In DNA form, the CDR3 reads TGTGCCACCAGTGATCCGACAGCGCCTGGGGCCAACGTCCTGACTTTC. The genes are TRBV24-1 and TRBJ2-6; a possible D gene is TRBD1 (5 bases). The CDR3 consists of 16 residues. Germline lookup yields CDR1 KGHDR and CDR2 SFDVKD. Trimming removed 3 bases from V and 2 bases from J, with 10 bases in between.

As DNA, the CDR3 is TGTGCCAGCAGCCAAGTCTGGGGAGACACCGGGGAGCTGTTTTTT. It specifies CASSQVWGDTGELFF. J is TRBJ2-2 and V is TRBV3-1, with D perhaps TRBD2 (5 bases). The CDR3 has 15 residues. Per germline, CDR1 LGHDT and CDR2 YNNKEL (reference sequence). The ends were cut back, 1 base at V and 3 bases at J, with 9 bases in the middle.

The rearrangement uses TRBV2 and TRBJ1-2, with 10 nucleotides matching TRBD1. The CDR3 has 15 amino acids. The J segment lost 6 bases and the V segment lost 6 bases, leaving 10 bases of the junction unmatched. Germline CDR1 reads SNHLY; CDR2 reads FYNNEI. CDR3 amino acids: CASSDRGPRVDGYTF. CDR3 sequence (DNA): TGTGCCAGCAGCGACAGGGGGCCCCGAGTAGATGGCTACACCTTC.

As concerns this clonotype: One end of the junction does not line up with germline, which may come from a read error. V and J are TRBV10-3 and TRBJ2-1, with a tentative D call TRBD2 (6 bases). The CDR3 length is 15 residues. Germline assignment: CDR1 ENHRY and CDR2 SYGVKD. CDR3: CAISGGDGTYNGQFF. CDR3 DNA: TGTGCCATCAGTGGGGGGGACGGGACTTACAATGGGCAGTTCTTC.

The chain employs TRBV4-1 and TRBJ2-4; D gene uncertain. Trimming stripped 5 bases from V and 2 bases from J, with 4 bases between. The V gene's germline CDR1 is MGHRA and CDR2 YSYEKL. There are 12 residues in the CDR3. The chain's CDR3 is CASSGTKNIQYF. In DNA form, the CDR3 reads TGCGCCAGCAGCGGTACCAAAAACATTCAGTACTTC.

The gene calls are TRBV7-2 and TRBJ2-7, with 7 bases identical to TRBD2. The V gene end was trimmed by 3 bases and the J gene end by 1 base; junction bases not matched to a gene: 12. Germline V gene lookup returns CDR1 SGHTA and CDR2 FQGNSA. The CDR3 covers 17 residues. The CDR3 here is CASSFLASGSHSYEQYF. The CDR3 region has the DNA TGTGCCAGCAGCTTTTTGGCTAGCGGTTCACATTCCTACGAGCAGTACTTC.

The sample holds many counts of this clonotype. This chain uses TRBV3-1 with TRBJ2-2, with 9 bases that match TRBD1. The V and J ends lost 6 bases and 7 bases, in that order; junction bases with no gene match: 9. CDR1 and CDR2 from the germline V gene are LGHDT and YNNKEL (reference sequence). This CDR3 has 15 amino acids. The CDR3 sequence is CASRTHRGLDGELFF. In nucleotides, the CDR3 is TGTGCCAGCAGAACCCACAGGGGGCTGGACGGGGAGCTGTTTTTT.

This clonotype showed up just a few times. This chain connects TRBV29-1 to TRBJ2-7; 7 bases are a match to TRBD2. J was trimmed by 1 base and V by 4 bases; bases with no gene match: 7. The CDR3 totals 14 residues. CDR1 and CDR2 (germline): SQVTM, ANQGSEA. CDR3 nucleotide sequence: TGCAGCGTTGCTAGCGGAGGCGGATCCTACGAGCAGTACTTC. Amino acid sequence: CSVASGGGSYEQYF.

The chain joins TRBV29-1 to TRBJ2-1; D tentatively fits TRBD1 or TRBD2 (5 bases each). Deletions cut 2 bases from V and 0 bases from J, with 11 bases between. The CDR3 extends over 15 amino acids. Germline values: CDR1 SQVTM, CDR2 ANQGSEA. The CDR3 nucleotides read TGCAGCGTTGAACGAGGGGTGACCTCCTACAATGAGCAGTTCTTC. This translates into CSVERGVTSYNEQFF.

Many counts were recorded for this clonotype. The CDR3 DNA follows: TGTGCCAGCAGCTTAGATAATGGGGTCGACGAGCAGTACTTC. Translating gives CASSLDNGVDEQYF. This rearrangement joins TRBV7-9 to TRBJ2-7, with no clear D. This CDR3 has 14 amino acids. The germline V and J ends were trimmed by 1 base and 5 bases, with 12 bases remaining between them. Germline V lookup: CDR1 SEHNR, CDR2 FQNEAQ (reference sequence).

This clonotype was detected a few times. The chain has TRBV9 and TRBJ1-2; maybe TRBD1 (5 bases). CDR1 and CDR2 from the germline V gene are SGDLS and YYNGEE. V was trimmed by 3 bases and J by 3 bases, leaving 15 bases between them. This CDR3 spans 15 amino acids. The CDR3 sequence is CASSAVGQGDYGYTF. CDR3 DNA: TGTGCCAGCAGCGCCGTGGGGCAGGGTGACTATGGCTACACCTTC.

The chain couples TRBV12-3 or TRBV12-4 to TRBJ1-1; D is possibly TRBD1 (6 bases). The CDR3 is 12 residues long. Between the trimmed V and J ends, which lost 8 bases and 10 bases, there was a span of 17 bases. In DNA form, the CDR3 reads TGTGCCAGCGTGACTCAGGGGATCGGAGCTTTCTTT. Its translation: CASVTQGIGAFF.

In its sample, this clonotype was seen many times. The DNA of the CDR3 is TGTGCCAGCTCCAGCTTATCTGGGGGCGAGCAGTACTTC. Translated, it gives CASSSLSGGEQYF. This sequence joins TRBV7-2 and TRBJ2-7; D might be TRBD1 or TRBD2, each matching 5 bases. Germline V gives CDR1 SGHTA, CDR2 FQGNSA. The length of the CDR3 is 13 residues. V was cut by 8 bases and J by 6 bases, with 17 bases left in between.

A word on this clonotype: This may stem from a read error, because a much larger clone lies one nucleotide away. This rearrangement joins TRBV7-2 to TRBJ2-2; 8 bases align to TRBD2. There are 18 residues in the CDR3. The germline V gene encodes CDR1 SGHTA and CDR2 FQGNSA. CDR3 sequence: CASSLWASGLANTGELLF. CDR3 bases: TGTGCCAGCAGCTTATGGGCTAGCGGGCTCGCGAACACCGGGGAGCTGCTTTTT.

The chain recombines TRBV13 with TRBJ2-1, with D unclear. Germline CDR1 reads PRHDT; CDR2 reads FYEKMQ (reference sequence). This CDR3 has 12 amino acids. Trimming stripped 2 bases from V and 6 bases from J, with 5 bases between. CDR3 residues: CASSLPSNEQFF. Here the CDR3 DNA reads TGTGCCAGCAGCTTACCTAGCAATGAGCAGTTCTTC.

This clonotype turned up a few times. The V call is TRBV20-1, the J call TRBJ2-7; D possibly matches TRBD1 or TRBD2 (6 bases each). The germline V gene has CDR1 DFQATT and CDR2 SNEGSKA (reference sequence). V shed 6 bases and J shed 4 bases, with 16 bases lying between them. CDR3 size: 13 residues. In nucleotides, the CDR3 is TGCAGTGCCCGGCGGGACATGCTTTACGAGCAGTACTTC. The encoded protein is CSARRDMLYEQYF.

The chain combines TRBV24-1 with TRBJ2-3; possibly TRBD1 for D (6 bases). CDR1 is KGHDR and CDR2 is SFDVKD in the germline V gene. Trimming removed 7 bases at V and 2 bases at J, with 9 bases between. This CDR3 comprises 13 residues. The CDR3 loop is CATSRQDTDTQYF. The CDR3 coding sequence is TGTGCCACCAGCAGACAGGACACAGATACGCAGTATTTT.

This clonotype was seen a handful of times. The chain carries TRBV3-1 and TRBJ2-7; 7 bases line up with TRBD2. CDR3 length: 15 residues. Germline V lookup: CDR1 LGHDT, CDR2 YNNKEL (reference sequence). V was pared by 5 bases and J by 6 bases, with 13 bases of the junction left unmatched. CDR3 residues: CASSLTSGTDTEQYF. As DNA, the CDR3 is TGTGCCAGCAGCTTAACGAGCGGGACGGACACCGAGCAGTACTTC.